This T cell receptor (beta chain) was identified during a study of tumor-infiltrating lymphocytes in primary liver carcinoma. This clonotype was counted between two and nine times. Its antigen is not known. Bulk tissue was left unsorted, and RNA and DNA were co-extracted from 20-30 mg of it. Total RNA amounting to approximately 460 ng was the source from which TCR beta cDNA was made with a constant-region primer. Three-round nested multiplex PCR performed with slightly modified ARM-PCR produced the TCR beta libraries. With TRBV1-TRBV30 forward primers and a C-beta reverse primer, the first two PCR rounds were run for 9 to 10 cycles each. Via MiXCR, TCRdb re-called the multiplex PCR reads, giving one row per CDR3 protein. The table records approximately 110,000 distinct CDR3 sequences, about 68% of them present only once. The study, taken as a whole, reports: About 7.5-24% of top clones, no more, were shared by all five regions.

V lost 4 bases and J 2 bases, leaving 17 bases between the germline ends. The germline gives CDR1 WSHSY, CDR2 SAAADI. The CDR3 covers 16 residues. The V and J genes are TRBV10-2 and TRBJ1-2; maybe TRBD1 (5 bases). The specimen sequenced was liver tumor tissue from sampling region 1. Subset of the sample: tumor region T1, superior pole. The source is a woman aged 60-70 years with primary liver carcinoma and hepatitis B virus infection. In nucleotides, the CDR3 is TGCGCCAGCAGTGTCCAAAGGGACGGTCTAAACTATGGCTACACCTTC. Translation: CASSVQRDGLNYGYTF.